This TCR beta chain emerged from a study of stem cell transplantation in POMP-related autoinflammatory disease. Study-wide points: PRAID patients trended toward lower TRB diversity and higher clonality in all analyzed T-cell subsets.

TCRdb's copy holds only in-frame clones and misses some; the assay was immunoSEQ multiplex PCR. This repertoire shows around 26,000 clones, roughly four fifths found once; its top ten account for around 2.6%. This clone came up a few times. Antigen: not known. J gave up 4 bases and V 5 bases, and 6 bases lay outside the gene matches. This CDR3 contains 15 residues. CDR1 MNHEY and CDR2 SVGAGI come from the germline V gene. The sample was CD4+ T cells from PBMCs, taken before stem cell transplantation. The source of this sequence is a human donor with POMP-related autoinflammation and immune dysregulation (PRAID). The genes are TRBV6-5 and TRBJ1-5; 9 nucleotides agree with TRBD1. The CDR3 nucleotides are TGTGCCAGCAGTACGGACAGGGGCTCGAATCAGCCCCAGCATTTT. This encodes CASSTDRGSNQPQHF.